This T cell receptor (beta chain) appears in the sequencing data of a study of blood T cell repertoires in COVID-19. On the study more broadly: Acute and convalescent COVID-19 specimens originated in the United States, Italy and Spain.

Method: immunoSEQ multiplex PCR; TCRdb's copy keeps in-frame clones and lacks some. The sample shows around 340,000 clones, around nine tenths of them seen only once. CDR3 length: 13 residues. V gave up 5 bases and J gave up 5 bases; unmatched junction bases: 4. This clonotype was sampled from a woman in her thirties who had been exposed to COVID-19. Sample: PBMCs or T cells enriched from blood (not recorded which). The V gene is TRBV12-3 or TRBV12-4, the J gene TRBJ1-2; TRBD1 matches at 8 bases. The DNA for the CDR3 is TGTGCCAGCAGTGACAGGGGTCGGTATGGCTACACCTTC. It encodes CASSDRGRYGYTF.